Each of the 2 T cell receptor beta chains below was sequenced from the same sample in a study of blood T cell repertoires in COVID-19. Assay: immunoSEQ multiplex PCR; the TCRdb copy retains only in-frame clones and omits some. The data show over 150,000 clones, around 83% seen once. The sequenced sample consisted of peripheral blood. The receptor set was obtained from a woman aged 60-75 years with COVID-19, enrolled during active disease.

This chain connects TRBV10-3 to TRBJ2-3, with D possibly matching TRBD1 (6 bases). The CDR3 sequence is 14 residues long. With 6 bases removed from V and 0 bases from J, the gap between germline ends came to 10 bases. Germline V gives CDR1 ENHRY, CDR2 SYGVKD. CDR3 in amino acids: CAIRPGQSTDTQYF. The CDR3 DNA is TGTGCCATCAGACCGGGACAAAGCACAGATACGCAGTATTTT.

Notes on this clone: One end of the junction fails to match germline, which may point to a read error. V usage is TRBV7-7 and J usage is TRBJ2-1, with 8 positions matching TRBD2. This CDR3 region has 14 residues. Germline values: CDR1 SSHAT, CDR2 FNYEAQ (reference sequence). The CDR3 is CASSLKAGVVEQFF. In DNA form, the CDR3 reads TGTGCTAGCAGCTTGAAAGCGGGAGTGGTTGAGCAGTTCTTC.